Each of the 11 T cell receptor beta chains below was sequenced from the same sample in a study of technical replicates of blood from a handful of donors. Clones were read by immunoSEQ multiplex PCR, and TCRdb kept only the in-frame ones, dropping some. The sample has around 85,000 clones, around 94% seen once. Sequences were obtained from T cells isolated from PBMCs. These receptors were collected from a human donor in good health.

V is TRBV9 and J is TRBJ2-3; 7 bases match TRBD1. J gave up 1 base and V 1 base, and 0 bases lay outside the gene matches. The CDR3 sequence is 14 residues long. Germline V gene lookup returns CDR1 SGDLS and CDR2 YYNGEE. In nucleotides, the CDR3 is TGTGCCAGCAGCGTACAGGGGGGCACAGATACGCAGTATTTT. Its translation: CASSVQGGTDTQYF. The entire variable domain, with the rest obtained from reference TRBV9 and TRBJ2-3, is as follows: DSGVTQTPKHLITATGQRVTLRCSPRSGDLSVYWYQQSLDQGLQFLIQYYNGEERAKGNILERFSAQQFPDLHSELNLSSLELGDSALYFCASSVQGGTDTQYFGPGTRLTVL.

The CDR3 DNA reads TGTGCCAGCCGCCAGGCCAACACCGGGGAGCTGTTTTTT. This codes for CASRQANTGELFF. V and J are TRBV6-4 and TRBJ2-2; D uncertain. Germline assignment: CDR1 MRHNA and CDR2 SNTAGT. This CDR3 is 13 amino acids long. The ends were cut back, 8 bases at V and 2 bases at J, with 9 bases in the middle.

The chain recombines TRBV6-5 with TRBJ1-2; D is unresolved. With 0 bases removed from V and 3 bases from J, the gap between germline ends came to 11 bases. This CDR3 region has 15 residues. Germline loops: CDR1 MNHEY, CDR2 SVGAGI. Here the CDR3 reads CASSYSQWAHYGYTF. The CDR3 DNA sequence: TGTGCCAGCAGTTACTCACAGTGGGCCCACTATGGCTACACCTTC.

V and J are TRBV28 and TRBJ2-6; no reliable D call. V lost 10 bases and J 0 bases, leaving 7 bases between the germline ends. The CDR3 covers 13 residues. CDR1 is MDHEN and CDR2 is SYDVKM in the germline V gene. The CDR3 DNA is TGTGCCACAACGGGCTCTGGGGCCAACGTCCTGACTTTC. This gives the protein CATTGSGANVLTF.

The chain is built from TRBV13 and TRBJ1-2; 7 nucleotides agree with TRBD1. The CDR3 is made up of 15 amino acids. V gave up 1 base and J gave up 8 bases; unmatched junction bases: 10. Germline lookup yields CDR1 PRHDT and CDR2 FYEKMQ (reference sequence). The CDR3 DNA is TGTGCCAGCAGCTTAGTGGGACAGAAACGCGGGGGCTACACCTTC. Encoded protein: CASSLVGQKRGGYTF. Filled out from reference TRBV13 and TRBJ1-2, the complete variable domain reads AAGVIQSPRHLIKEKRETATLKCYPIPRHDTVYWYQQGPGQDPQFLISFYEKMQSDKGSIPDRFSAQQFSDYHSELNMSSLELGDSALYFCASSLVGQKRGGYTFGSGTRLTVV.

V usage is TRBV5-1 and J usage is TRBJ2-3; D remains unclear. This CDR3 comprises 13 residues. In germline, CDR1 is SGHRS, CDR2 YFSETQ. Trimming removed 4 bases from V and 3 bases from J, with 9 bases in between. The CDR3 here is CASSRPGTDTQYF. The CDR3 nucleotides are TGCGCCAGCAGCCGACCCGGGACAGATACGCAGTATTTT.

The chain has TRBV5-1 and TRBJ1-6; 8 bases line up with TRBD1. The CDR3 sequence is 13 residues long. CDR1 is SGHRS, CDR2 YFSETQ, per germline. V was pared by 4 bases and J by 10 bases, with 4 bases of the junction left unmatched. CDR3 DNA sequence: TGCGCCAGCAGCGTGGACAGGGACTCACCCCTCCACTTT. As protein: CASSVDRDSPLHF.

The V call is TRBV6-1, the J call TRBJ2-2; 13 bases are a match to TRBD2. CDR3 length: 20 amino acids. V lost 3 bases and J lost 0; bases outside the gene matches: 10. Germline assignment: CDR1 MNHNS and CDR2 SASEGT. Here the CDR3 DNA reads TGTGCCAGCAGTGATTTCCTTCGACTAGCGGGAGGAGCGAACACCGGGGAGCTGTTTTTT. Protein product: CASSDFLRLAGGANTGELFF.

This clone was seen once. The chain combines TRBV6-5 with TRBJ2-1; 9 nucleotides match TRBD2. CDR3 size: 16 residues. After removal of 0 bases from V and 4 bases from J, the junction contained 4 bases not matched to a gene. In germline, CDR1 is MNHEY, CDR2 SVGAGI. DNA for the CDR3: TGTGCCAGCAGTTACTCGTTAGCGGGGGCTTACAATGAGCAGTTCTTC. Translated: CASSYSLAGAYNEQFF.

The chain uses TRBV19 and TRBJ1-5; D perhaps matches TRBD1 (6 bases). V gave up 0 bases and J gave up 1 base, with 7 bases separating them. The CDR3 consists of 15 residues. Germline CDR1 is LNHDA and CDR2 is SQIVND (reference sequence). The CDR3 sequence: CASSIEGASNQPQHF. The CDR3 bases are TGTGCCAGTAGTATAGAGGGGGCCAGCAATCAGCCCCAGCATTTT.

This chain's CDR3 is CASSPQEGGQPQHF. DNA for the CDR3: TGTGCCAGCAGTCCTCAGGAGGGAGGACAGCCCCAGCATTTT. J is TRBJ1-5 and V is TRBV27; D gene ambiguous. Germline values: CDR1 MNHEY, CDR2 SMNVEV (reference sequence). The CDR3 consists of 14 residues. V lost 5 bases and J lost 7, with 15 bases in between.